This passage covers 25 T cell receptor beta chains from one sample sequenced in a study of cytomegalovirus exposure and HLA in healthy donors. PCR was performed using 60 Vbeta and 13 Jbeta primers. TCRdb's copy holds only in-frame clones and misses some; the assay was immunoSEQ multiplex PCR. The sample comprises 100,000 to 150,000 clones, over 9.5% of which are singletons, and approximately 4.4% rests with the top ten. Source material: PBMCs. The receptors shown here come from a woman younger than 35 in good health and CMV-seropositive.

This clone was counted a few times. The genes are TRBV25-1 and TRBJ2-7; D is perhaps TRBD1 (5 bases). This CDR3 has 13 residues. V shed 2 bases and J shed 4 bases, with 9 bases lying between them. Germline loops: CDR1 MGHDK, CDR2 SYGVNS. CDR3 loop: CASSEVGDYEQYF. CDR3 nucleotide sequence: TGTGCCAGCAGTGAAGTAGGGGATTACGAGCAGTACTTC.

The chain uses TRBV2 and TRBJ2-5; D gene uncertain. The CDR3 extends over 13 amino acids. Germline CDR1 reads SNHLY; CDR2 reads FYNNEI. V was shortened by 4 bases and J by 0 bases, with 6 bases between the two germline ends. CDR3 protein: CASSVTYQETQYF. The CDR3 nucleotides read TGTGCCAGCAGTGTTACATACCAAGAGACCCAGTACTTC.

This clone was recorded a few times. This chain uses TRBV6-5 with TRBJ2-7; 9 bases match TRBD2. After removal of 6 bases from V and 1 base from J, the junction contained 7 bases not matched to a gene. Germline V gene sequence: CDR1 MNHEY, CDR2 SVGAGI. The CDR3 runs to 15 residues. This CDR3 reads CASSVGLAPSYEQYF. The DNA for the CDR3 is TGTGCCAGCAGCGTGGGACTAGCTCCTTCCTACGAGCAGTACTTC.

The V and J genes are TRBV7-2 and TRBJ1-5; D is unresolved. Trimming cost V 5 bases and J 3 bases, with 14 bases left between them. Germline-derived CDR1 and CDR2 are SGHTA and FQGNSA. The CDR3 has 15 residues. The CDR3, as DNA: TGTGCCAGCAGCACCCAACAGAACCCCAATCAGCCCCAGCATTTT. Translation: CASSTQQNPNQPQHF.

This chain uses TRBV19 with TRBJ1-2; weak D call: TRBD1 (6 bases). V shed 0 bases and J shed 10 bases, with 18 bases lying between them. The germline V gene encodes CDR1 LNHDA and CDR2 SQIVND (reference sequence). The length of the CDR3 is 15 residues. As DNA, the CDR3 is TGTGCCAGTAGTATAGACCAACCCCGAACAGGGACCTACACCTTC. It specifies CASSIDQPRTGTYTF.

The CDR3 nucleotides are TGTGCCAGCAGAGCCACTAGCGGGAGCATGAGTACGCAGTATTTT. Translated: CASRATSGSMSTQYF. This chain connects TRBV6-1 to TRBJ2-3; 11 nucleotides line up with TRBD2. The CDR3 length is 15 residues. CDR1 and CDR2 from the germline V gene are MNHNS and SASEGT. Losses at the gene ends were 6 bases for V and 8 bases for J; bases not matched to a gene: 10.

The CDR3 is CSVDSGSFYNEQFF. In DNA form, the CDR3 reads TGCAGCGTTGATAGCGGGAGTTTCTACAATGAGCAGTTCTTC. The V and J genes are TRBV29-1 and TRBJ2-1; TRBD2 matches 9 bases. After removal of 3 bases from V and 3 bases from J, the junction contained 3 bases not matched to a gene. The germline gives CDR1 SQVTM, CDR2 ANQGSEA. The CDR3 has 14 residues.

This clone was found once. CDR3 nucleotide sequence: TGTGCCAGCAGTGAAACCCCGGGTCTTAGCAATCAGCCCCAGCATTTT. Amino acid sequence: CASSETPGLSNQPQHF. V is TRBV6-1 and J is TRBJ1-5; D is unresolved. Deletions cut 2 bases from V and 0 bases from J, with 11 bases between. The V gene's germline CDR1 is MNHNS and CDR2 SASEGT. The CDR3 runs 16 residues.

V is TRBV6-6 and J is TRBJ2-1, with TRBD2 matching 10 bases. Germline V gene lookup returns CDR1 MNHNY and CDR2 SVGAGI (reference sequence). This CDR3 has 14 residues. V shed 7 bases and J 7 bases; nucleotides not matched to a gene: 7. The CDR3 loop reads CASKSSGGLNEQFF. The CDR3 DNA sequence: TGTGCCAGCAAATCTAGCGGGGGATTGAATGAGCAGTTCTTC.

The V and J genes are TRBV5-4 and TRBJ1-2, with 8 bases fitting TRBD1. CDR3 length: 15 residues. Trimming removed 4 bases from V and 4 bases from J; junction bases left unmatched: 9. Per germline, CDR1 SGHNT and CDR2 YYREEE (reference sequence). CDR3 region: CASSPGGRSIYGYTF. The CDR3 region has the DNA TGTGCCAGCAGCCCAGGGGGCCGCTCCATCTATGGCTACACCTTC.

The chain links TRBV27 to TRBJ1-4; 8 bases are shared with TRBD1. Trimming removed 5 bases from V and 4 bases from J; junction bases left unmatched: 3. Germline lookup yields CDR1 MNHEY and CDR2 SMNVEV (reference sequence). The CDR3 length is 14 residues. This CDR3 reads CASSPQGGNEKLFF. In DNA form, the CDR3 reads TGTGCCAGCAGTCCACAGGGGGGTAATGAAAAACTGTTTTTT.

This clone was counted between two and nine times. The rearrangement uses TRBV7-6 and TRBJ2-3; 13 positions match TRBD2. Germline V gives CDR1 SGHVS, CDR2 FNYEAQ. Germline trimming cut 8 bases from V and 2 bases from J; bases unmatched to any gene: 1. The CDR3 contains 14 residues. The chain's CDR3 is CASGTSGTTDTQYF. The CDR3 region has the DNA TGTGCCAGCGGGACTAGCGGGACCACAGATACGCAGTATTTT.

This clone was found a few times. The J gene is TRBJ1-1, the V gene TRBV18; maybe TRBD1 (6 bases). V lost 3 bases and J lost 0, with 8 bases in between. Looked up from germline, CDR1 is KGHSH and CDR2 is LQKENI. The CDR3 contains 14 residues. The CDR3 coding sequence is TGTGCCAGCTCACCGTGGACAGTGAACACTGAAGCTTTCTTT. Protein: CASSPWTVNTEAFF.

The J gene is TRBJ1-3, the V gene TRBV5-1, with D unclear. V was cut by 0 bases and J by 4 bases, with 17 bases left in between. CDR3 length: 17 residues. Germline-derived CDR1 and CDR2 are SGHRS and YFSETQ. The CDR3 DNA sequence: TGCGCCAGCAGCTTGGAAGGAGGGCCCTCCATAGGAAACACCATATATTTT. This translates into CASSLEGGPSIGNTIYF.

The chain combines TRBV14 with TRBJ1-5; D is unresolved. CDR1 is SGHDN and CDR2 is FVKESK in the germline V gene. CDR3 length: 13 residues. V lost 1 base to trimming and J lost 6 bases, with 7 bases between them. The CDR3 loop is CASSQGVSQPQHF. Written as DNA, the CDR3 is TGTGCCAGCAGCCAAGGTGTGAGTCAGCCCCAGCATTTT.

This clone was seen a few times. V is TRBV25-1 and J is TRBJ1-1, with D perhaps TRBD1 (6 bases). V was cut by 3 bases and J by 7 bases, with 15 bases left in between. This CDR3 has 14 residues. Looked up from germline, CDR1 is MGHDK and CDR2 is SYGVNS. The CDR3 sequence is CASSETTGSGEAFF. The CDR3 coding sequence is TGTGCCAGCAGTGAGACCACAGGGTCGGGTGAAGCTTTCTTT.

This sequence joins TRBV4-1 and TRBJ2-3, with D tentatively TRBD2 (6 bases). The CDR3 extends over 18 amino acids. CDR1 is MGHRA and CDR2 is YSYEKL in the germline V gene. V was shortened by 5 bases and J by 0 bases, with 21 bases between the two germline ends. The CDR3 loop reads CASSYLAELRPSTDTQYF. CDR3 sequence (DNA): TGCGCCAGCAGCTACTTAGCGGAGTTGAGACCTAGCACAGATACGCAGTATTTT.

The V call is TRBV6-6, the J call TRBJ1-1; possible D gene TRBD1, 5 bases. The CDR3 is 14 amino acids. Germline values: CDR1 MNHNY, CDR2 SVGAGI (reference sequence). Trimming stripped 6 bases from V and 4 bases from J, with 15 bases between. DNA for the CDR3: TGTGCCAGCAGCCCGCCGGGGGGAGGCACTGAAGCTTTCTTT. This sequence encodes CASSPPGGGTEAFF.

The gene calls are TRBV5-4 and TRBJ2-1; no firm D call. Trimming took 3 bases from V and 7 from J, leaving 23 bases between them. The CDR3 totals 17 residues. Germline V gene lookup returns CDR1 SGHNT and CDR2 YYREEE (reference sequence). The CDR3 DNA sequence: TGTGCCAGCAGCTCGAGAACCGGGTCCTTAAGTTCGAATGAGCAGTTCTTC. This codes for CASSSRTGSLSSNEQFF. The full variable domain, completed using reference TRBV5-4 and TRBJ2-1, is ETGVTQSPTHLIKTRGQQVTLRCSSQSGHNTVSWYQQALGQGPQFIFQYYREEENGRGNFPPRFSGLQFPNYSSELNVNALELDDSALYLCASSSRTGSLSSNEQFFGPGTRLTVL.

V gene TRBV28 combines with J gene TRBJ2-7, with TRBD2 matching over 11 bases. Germline-derived CDR1 and CDR2 are MDHEN and SYDVKM. CDR3 length: 14 amino acids. After removal of 5 bases from V and 4 bases from J, the junction contained 4 bases not matched to a gene. Here the CDR3 reads CASSQTSGKYEQYF. The CDR3 DNA follows: TGTGCCAGCAGTCAGACTAGCGGGAAGTACGAGCAGTACTTC. The complete variable domain, with remaining parts taken from reference TRBV28 and TRBJ2-7, reads DVKVTQSSRYLVKRTGEKVFLECVQDMDHENMFWYRQDPGLGLRLIYFSYDVKMKEKGDIPEGYSVSREKKERFSLILESASTNQTSMYLCASSQTSGKYEQYFGPGTRLTVT.

This clone was counted only a few times. CDR3 DNA: TGCGCCAGCAGCTTGGTGGCACTAGCGGGCAACAATGAGCAGTTCTTC. This encodes CASSLVALAGNNEQFF. This rearrangement joins TRBV5-1 to TRBJ2-1, with 9 positions matching TRBD2. V was pared by 0 bases and J by 5 bases, with 6 bases of the junction left unmatched. The germline gives CDR1 SGHRS, CDR2 YFSETQ. The CDR3 totals 16 residues.

This clone was seen a few times. The chain links TRBV5-6 to TRBJ2-1; possibly TRBD2 for D (6 bases). Trimming cost V 1 base and J 4 bases, with 12 bases left between them. Per the germline V gene, CDR1 is SGHDT and CDR2 is YYEEEE. This CDR3 region has 15 residues. Written as DNA, the CDR3 is TGTGCCAGCAGCTTGCATAGCGGACAATACAATGAGCAGTTCTTC. Translating it yields CASSLHSGQYNEQFF.

This chain joins TRBV5-1 and TRBJ1-1; 9 nucleotides align to TRBD1. V shed 4 bases and J 6 bases; nucleotides not matched to a gene: 7. This CDR3 region has 14 residues. Germline CDR1 SGHRS, CDR2 YFSETQ. The CDR3 sequence is CASSARTGVAEAFF. In DNA, the CDR3 is TGCGCCAGCAGCGCCCGGACAGGGGTCGCTGAAGCTTTCTTT.

The DNA of the CDR3 is TGTGCCAGCAGCTCCTGGGGAGGGGCGGGAGGCGAATTCTTC. The encoded protein is CASSSWGGAGGEFF. The rearrangement links TRBV7-2 to TRBJ2-1; TRBD2 matches at 8 bases. J was trimmed by 16 bases and V by 4 bases; bases with no gene match: 15. The CDR3 runs 14 residues. The V gene's germline CDR1 is SGHTA and CDR2 FQGNSA.

A few counts support this clone. The chain links TRBV29-1 to TRBJ1-5, with D maybe TRBD1 (6 bases). CDR1 is SQVTM and CDR2 is ANQGSEA in the germline V gene. V lost 7 bases to trimming and J lost 4 bases, with 14 bases between them. The length of the CDR3 is 13 residues. The CDR3 sequence is CSALQGGNQPQHF. The CDR3 DNA sequence: TGCAGCGCTCTACAGGGAGGGAATCAGCCCCAGCATTTT.